The text below deals with one T cell receptor beta chain. CDR3 length: 17 residues. CDR1 is LGHNA, CDR2 YNFKEQ, per germline. Deletions cut 4 bases from V and 7 bases from J, with 25 bases between. Sequencing used immunoSEQ multiplex PCR; TCRdb keeps in-frame clones, though not all of them. The table lists a few hundred thousand clones, roughly four fifths of them singletons, with less than 6% in the top ten. This entry belongs to a study of blood T cell repertoires in COVID-19. The V gene is TRBV4-2, the J gene TRBJ1-2, with D tentatively TRBD1 (6 bases). The source of this sequence is a woman between 45 and 60 years old who had recovered from COVID-19. Sample: PBMCs or T cells enriched from blood (not recorded which). This chain's CDR3 is CASSLHQTGIFLSGYTF. For the CDR3, the DNA is TGTGCCAGCAGCCTCCATCAAACAGGGATTTTTTTGAGTGGCTACACCTTC.